One and the same sample provided the 13 T cell receptor beta chains below, sequenced in a study of blood T cell repertoires in COVID-19. TCRdb keeps only in-frame clones here, not all; method: immunoSEQ multiplex PCR. The data contain about 380,000 clones, around 85% of them singletons. Material for sequencing was peripheral blood. These receptors were obtained from a woman between 18 and 30 years old with acute or convalescent COVID-19.

The chain recombines TRBV1 with TRBJ1-5. TRBV1 is a recognized pseudogene. The CDR3 loop spans 17 amino acids. Here the CDR3 DNA reads TGCACCAGCAGCCAAGTCCTCGGACGGGAAGACGATCAGCCCCAGCATTTT. Its translation: CTSSQVLGREDDQPQHF.

This chain links TRBV4-1 with TRBJ1-5; no reliable D call. V dropped 1 base and J dropped 2 bases, with 12 bases sitting between them. This CDR3 spans 16 amino acids. Germline V gene sequence: CDR1 MGHRA, CDR2 YSYEKL. CDR3 bases: TGCGCCAGCAGCCAAGGCCGGGGTGGGGGCAATCAGCCCCAGCATTTT. Its protein product is CASSQGRGGGNQPQHF.

The chain uses TRBV4-1 and TRBJ2-7; TRBD2 might be the D (7 bases). The CDR3 contains 16 residues. The V gene's germline CDR1 is MGHRA and CDR2 YSYEKL. Trimming left V 1 base short and J 3 bases short, with 16 bases between. The CDR3 nucleotides are TGCGCCAGCAGCCAAGCCTCTGCAGGGGAGGGCTACGAGCAGTACTTC. It translates to CASSQASAGEGYEQYF.

The chain employs TRBV7-9 and TRBJ1-2; perhaps TRBD1 as D (6 bases). Trimming took off 5 bases at V and 8 bases at J, with 18 bases between the two ends. This CDR3 is 14 amino acids long. Germline V gene lookup returns CDR1 SEHNR and CDR2 FQNEAQ (reference sequence). In DNA, the CDR3 is TGTGCCAGCAGCCAACGACAGGACCCAACAGGCTACACCTTC. Translated, it gives CASSQRQDPTGYTF. Full variable domain (outside the CDR3, taken from reference TRBV7-9 and TRBJ1-2): DTGVSQNPRHKITKRGQNVTFRCDPISEHNRLYWYRQTLGQGPEFLTYFQNEAQLEKSRLLSDRFSAERPKGSFSTLEIQRTEQGDSAMYLCASSQRQDPTGYTFGSGTRLTVV.

The DNA for the CDR3 is TGTGCCAGCAGCCAAGGGACAGGGGGCGCGAGAAACATTCAGTACTTC. This sequence encodes CASSQGTGGARNIQYF. The J gene is TRBJ2-4, the V gene TRBV14; 11 bases are a match to TRBD1. The CDR3 length is 16 residues. V lost 1 base, J lost 6 bases, and 5 bases stayed unmatched. Germline V gene sequence: CDR1 SGHDN, CDR2 FVKESK.

The table lists this clone with a count of one. The chain recombines TRBV5-1 with TRBJ2-7; maybe TRBD2 (6 bases). Germline-derived CDR1 and CDR2 are SGHRS and YFSETQ. The CDR3 covers 16 residues. V was clipped by 0 bases and J by 0 bases, with 13 bases between them. CDR3 nucleotides: TGCGCCAGCAGCTTGGCCGAAGGGACTGACTCCTACGAGCAGTACTTC. It translates to CASSLAEGTDSYEQYF.

V gene TRBV10-3 combines with J gene TRBJ2-1; D is perhaps TRBD2 (5 bases). V lost 8 bases, J lost 8 bases, and 28 bases lay in between. The CDR3 loop spans 17 amino acids. Germline-derived CDR1 and CDR2 are ENHRY and SYGVKD. The chain's CDR3 is CAIQPRLALRMGDEQFF. The CDR3 region has the DNA TGTGCCATCCAGCCTCGTTTAGCGCTGAGGATGGGCGATGAGCAGTTCTTC.

This chain links TRBV27 with TRBJ1-1, with 10 bases aligning to TRBD1. The V gene end was trimmed by 1 base and the J gene end by 4 bases; junction bases not matched to a gene: 6. CDR1 MNHEY and CDR2 SMNVEV come from the germline V gene (reference sequence). CDR3 length equals 16 residues. CDR3 residues: CASSLLTGGASTEAFF. Here the CDR3 DNA reads TGTGCCAGCAGTTTATTGACAGGGGGCGCGAGCACTGAAGCTTTCTTT.

This clone was found once. The chain carries TRBV7-3 and TRBJ1-2, with 7 bases aligning to TRBD1. This CDR3 is 15 amino acids long. Unmatched junction bases numbered 17, after V lost 2 bases and J lost 14 bases. Germline assignment: CDR1 SGHTA and CDR2 FQGTGA. In DNA, the CDR3 is TGTGCCAGCAGCTTATATATATTGGAGTTCCCAGGGGGGACCTTC. Its protein is CASSLYILEFPGGTF.

Regarding this clone: One base away lies a much larger clone, so this may be a sequencing read error. Different DNA sequences within this sample yield the same CDR3. The V and J genes are TRBV28 and TRBJ1-1; TRBD1 aligns across 7 bases. Germline V lookup: CDR1 MDHEN, CDR2 SYDVKM. J gave up 0 bases and V 6 bases, and 4 bases lay outside the gene matches. The CDR3 loop spans 14 amino acids. The CDR3 region has the DNA TGTGCCAGCAGCCTGGGACAGATGAACACTGAAGCTTTCTTT. This encodes CASSLGQMNTEAFF.

The chain joins TRBV3-1 (or the pseudogene TRBV3-2) to TRBJ1-6; D is unclear. V was cut by 1 base and J by 9 bases, with 7 bases left in between. The CDR3 is 13 residues long. The germline V gene has CDR1 LGHDT and CDR2 YNNKEL (reference sequence). In nucleotides, the CDR3 is TGTGCCAGCAGCCAAGCGATCAGTTCACCCCTCCACTTT. It is translated as CASSQAISSPLHF.

The chain has TRBV28 and TRBJ2-7; D gene uncertain. Germline CDR1 is MDHEN and CDR2 is SYDVKM. V dropped 4 bases and J dropped 5 bases, with 12 bases sitting between them. The CDR3 is made up of 13 amino acids. For the CDR3, the DNA is TGTGCCAGCAGTTACCCGACTCCAGACGAGCAGTACTTC. Its protein is CASSYPTPDEQYF.

V is TRBV25-1 and J is TRBJ1-2; no firm D call. CDR1 and CDR2 from the germline V gene are MGHDK and SYGVNS. V was clipped by 7 bases and J by 0 bases, with 9 bases between them. The length of the CDR3 is 13 residues. This chain's CDR3 is CASTAEANYGYTF. CDR3 DNA: TGTGCCAGCACGGCGGAGGCTAACTATGGCTACACCTTC.